This T cell receptor (beta chain) was identified in a study of T cell responses to AZD1222 COVID-19 vaccine. The study's findings and limits: Most donors were white British and more were female, and clonal diversity was possibly underestimated.

Points on this clone: Its antigen is currently unknown.

Sequencing was performed with immunoSEQ multiplex PCR; in TCRdb, only in-frame clones are kept and a portion is missing. The repertoire holds some 110,000 clones, about 82% seen once, with 15% to 20% in the top ten. The CDR3 consists of 13 residues. CDR1 is SGHTA and CDR2 is FQGNSA in the germline V gene. J was trimmed by 4 bases and V by 7 bases; bases with no gene match: 3. This sequence originates from an adult who received the AZD1222 COVID-19 vaccine. V is TRBV7-2 and J is TRBJ2-5; 10 bases are shared with TRBD1. This material consisted of peripheral blood, taken 28 days after the second AZD1222 dose. CDR3 sequence reads: CASMRTGGETQYF. The DNA of the CDR3 is TGTGCCAGCATGCGGACAGGGGGAGAGACCCAGTACTTC.